This T cell receptor (beta chain) emerged from a study of blood T cell repertoires in COVID-19. Per the authors' pipeline: Cell counts per sample came from amplifying reference gene primers. The repertoire was sequenced with immunoSEQ multiplex PCR; TCRdb's copy has only in-frame clones and lacks some. V and J calls plus clone size are reproduced from that table; the DNA served to infer D and trimming. Here the sample spans 300,000 to 450,000 clones, roughly 90% being singletons. Trimming took 3 bases from V and 2 from J, leaving 16 bases between them. The CDR3 is 16 amino acids. Germline CDR1 is MGHDK and CDR2 is SYGVNS.

J is TRBJ1-2 and V is TRBV25-1; D perhaps matches TRBD1 (5 bases). Sequencing was carried out using peripheral blood. The sequence was collected from a woman aged 25 to 45 with COVID-19, enrolled during active disease. CDR3 nucleotides: TGTGCCAGCAGTGAGCAGGGTGACGTTAAGAACTATGGCTACACCTTC. Its translation is CASSEQGDVKNYGYTF.